This T cell receptor beta chain originates from a study of blood T cell repertoires in COVID-19. About the study: Samples representing acute and convalescent COVID-19 were sourced from the United States, Italy and Spain. T cells, B-cell-depleted T cells, or PBMCs supplied cDNA or gDNA.

Under the authors' procedure: Counts of nucleated cells, estimated from reference gene primer amplification, were obtained. Produced via immunoSEQ multiplex PCR; TCRdb's table is partial and in-frame only. For V, J and clone size, that table is used; D and trimming come from the DNA. The sample lists about 73,000 clones, 82% occurring once. With 11 bases removed from V and 4 bases from J, the gap between germline ends came to 17 bases. Germline V gene lookup returns CDR1 MNHNS and CDR2 SASEGT. The CDR3 covers 13 residues. This chain connects TRBV6-1 to TRBJ1-1; the D gene is possibly TRBD1 (5 bases). The receptor's source is a woman aged 60-75 years with acute or convalescent COVID-19. The sequenced sample was peripheral blood. The CDR3 DNA follows: TGTGCCGCACGCACGGGGGAGGGCACTGAAGCTTTCTTT. Translating gives CAARTGEGTEAFF.